The 19 T cell receptor beta chains below were found in one sample sequenced in a study of T cells expressing NK-cell markers (dated by TCRdb to the early 2020s). Library preparation employed 5' RACE. Instrument used: Illumina HiSeq 2000. TCRdb reprocessed the reads, reporting each CDR3 protein sequence once and no DNA. For this sample, the table gives 400,000 to 450,000 distinct CDR3 sequences. The ten largest make up more than 7% of the sample. The source material was blood T cells: a sorted CD56 or NKG2C T cell subset, CD4+ or CD8+ T cells, or bulk PBMC T cells (not recorded which). Receptors originate from a woman aged 18 to 75 in good health.

The chain recombines TRBV5-1 with TRBJ1-1. This CDR3 has 12 amino acids. CDR1 is SGHRS, CDR2 YFSETQ, per germline. The CDR3 protein is CASSFPTSEAFF. Variable domain in full (rest from reference TRBV5-1 and TRBJ1-1): KAGVTQTPRYLIKTRGQQVTLSCSPISGHRSVSWYQQTPGQGLQFLFEYFSETQRNKGNFPGRFSGRQFSNSRSEMNVSTLELGDSALYLCASSFPTSEAFFGQGTRLTVV.

The gene calls are TRBV12-3 or TRBV12-4 and TRBJ1-4. This CDR3 is 14 amino acids long. The CDR3: CASSRGPAGEKLFF.

This chain links TRBV27 with TRBJ2-1; TCRdb reports TRBD1, a call that lacks DNA to check it against. This CDR3 has 14 residues. Germline V CDR1 and CDR2: MNHEY, SMNVEV (reference sequence). The CDR3 protein is CASSRVGFYNEQFF.

The chain links TRBV9 to TRBJ2-3; without DNA, the TCRdb call of TRBD2 cannot be checked. The CDR3 is made up of 17 amino acids. Germline CDR1 is SGDLS and CDR2 is YYNGEE. This chain's CDR3 is CASSVASGGTSTDTQYF. The whole variable domain, remainder taken from reference TRBV9 and TRBJ2-3, is DSGVTQTPKHLITATGQRVTLRCSPRSGDLSVYWYQQSLDQGLQFLIQYYNGEERAKGNILERFSAQQFPDLHSELNLSSLELGDSALYFCASSVASGGTSTDTQYFGPGTRLTVL.

V usage is TRBV5-1 and J usage is TRBJ1-5. From germline, CDR1 is SGHRS and CDR2 YFSETQ. The CDR3 contains 15 residues. CDR3 region: CASSQDPSRNQPQHF.

The V call is TRBV6-2 or TRBV6-3, the J call TRBJ2-1; absent DNA, TCRdb's TRBD2 call cannot be checked. Per germline, CDR1 MNHEY and CDR2 SVGEGT. The CDR3 has 16 amino acids. Here the CDR3 reads CASGPRGALIGNEQFF.

The genes are TRBV12-3 or TRBV12-4 and TRBJ2-1; as DNA is missing, the TRBD1 call by TCRdb cannot be tested. This CDR3 is 17 amino acids long. Here the CDR3 reads CASSFRLQGGAYNEQFF.

This sequence joins TRBV4-1 and TRBJ1-1; TCRdb's D call of TRBD1 is untestable without DNA. This CDR3 has 15 residues. Germline lookup yields CDR1 MGHRA and CDR2 YSYEKL. CDR3 residues: CASSPRQGLETEAFF.

The genes are TRBV3-1 and TRBJ2-1. The CDR3 spans 16 residues. Germline CDR1 LGHDT, CDR2 YNNKEL (reference sequence). The CDR3: CASSLSTGFTYNEQFF.

CDR3 protein: CASSPWTSGYEQYF. The V call is TRBV7-9, the J call TRBJ2-7; as DNA is missing, the TRBD2 call by TCRdb cannot be tested. Germline CDR1 and CDR2: SEHNR and FQNEAQ (reference sequence). This CDR3 has 14 residues.

The V and J genes are TRBV27 and TRBJ2-1. This CDR3 has 14 residues. CDR1 MNHEY and CDR2 SMNVEV come from the germline V gene (reference sequence). The CDR3 protein is CASSGWDSYNEQFF.

The chain uses TRBV12-3 or TRBV12-4 and TRBJ2-5; lacking DNA, the TRBD2 call made by TCRdb goes unchecked. This CDR3 region has 15 residues. The CDR3 reads CASSLAGTSGSTQYF.

The chain joins TRBV7-2 to TRBJ1-1. There are 14 residues in the CDR3. In germline, CDR1 is SGHTA, CDR2 FQGNSA. The CDR3 protein is CASGTRGYNTEAFF.

The V and J genes are TRBV29-1 and TRBJ2-3; checking the TCRdb D call of TRBD2 is not possible without DNA. Germline assignment: CDR1 SQVTM and CDR2 ANQGSEA. The CDR3 is 14 amino acids. The CDR3 here is CSATSGRTRDTQYF.

The chain links TRBV18 to TRBJ2-5; TCRdb selects TRBD1, and the lack of DNA leaves this call unchecked. The CDR3 covers 15 residues. Germline lookup yields CDR1 KGHSH and CDR2 LQKENI. CDR3 sequence: CASSPQGANQETQYF.

The chain joins TRBV20-1 to TRBJ2-7; TCRdb gives TRBD1 as the D gene, but with no DNA this cannot be confirmed. The CDR3 is made up of 15 amino acids. Germline CDR1 DFQATT, CDR2 SNEGSKA (reference sequence). CDR3 protein: CSARGSGQKYYEQYF.

V and J are TRBV14 and TRBJ1-2; TCRdb returns TRBD1, unconfirmable since there is no DNA. CDR3 length equals 18 residues. Germline V gene sequence: CDR1 SGHDN, CDR2 FVKESK. Here the CDR3 reads CASSQDWTGPHENYGYTF.

The genes are TRBV6-5 and TRBJ2-1; TCRdb calls TRBD1, which cannot be checked without DNA. The CDR3 runs 15 residues. CDR1 is MNHEY, CDR2 SVGAGI, per germline. The chain's CDR3 is CASSYSGPPMNEQFF.

The CDR3 here is CASSDYGTYYGYTF. J is TRBJ1-2 and V is TRBV12-3 or TRBV12-4; TCRdb designates TRBD1, a call that cannot be tested without DNA. This CDR3 is 14 amino acids long.